The 22 T cell receptor beta chains in this list originate from one sample, sequenced in a study of T cell changes during pregnancy in multiple sclerosis. The method was immunoSEQ multiplex PCR; TCRdb's version includes in-frame clones alone and lacks a portion of them. The repertoire includes 20,000 to 30,000 clones, 88% of them detected once, and 0.74% sits in the top ten. Sequenced here: CD4+ T cells from peripheral blood mononuclear cells, sampled in the first trimester of pregnancy. The receptor source for this set is a female donor in good health, enrolled as a control in a pregnancy study.

The chain has TRBV27 and TRBJ2-5, with a weak D call TRBD2 (6 bases). CDR3 length: 14 residues. From germline, CDR1 is MNHEY and CDR2 SMNVEV (reference sequence). The ends were cut back, 3 bases at V and 5 bases at J, with 13 bases in the middle. The CDR3 loop is CASSFGGGRETQYF. The CDR3, as DNA: TGTGCCAGCAGTTTTGGTGGGGGGAGGGAGACCCAGTACTTC.

The V call is TRBV5-1, the J call TRBJ1-5; possibly TRBD1 for D (6 bases). CDR3 length: 13 residues. Deletions cut 7 bases from V and 0 bases from J, with 8 bases between. Germline lookup yields CDR1 SGHRS and CDR2 YFSETQ. The CDR3 sequence is CASGGSSNQPQHF. DNA of the CDR3: TGCGCCAGCGGGGGCAGTAGCAATCAGCCCCAGCATTTT.

This rearrangement joins TRBV6-9 to TRBJ2-1; no definite D call. The germline V gene encodes CDR1 MNHGY and CDR2 SVAAGI. The CDR3 runs 14 residues. V was clipped by 4 bases and J by 3 bases, with 10 bases between them. The CDR3 DNA is TGTGCCAGCAGTTTTTCTAGAATCTACAATGAGCAGTTCTTC. Translating gives CASSFSRIYNEQFF.

CDR3 nucleotide sequence: TGTGCCAGCAGTTTTCAAGGAGGTAATGAAAAACTGTTTTTT. It is translated as CASSFQGGNEKLFF. V gene TRBV27 combines with J gene TRBJ1-4; the D is unclear. Germline values: CDR1 MNHEY, CDR2 SMNVEV (reference sequence). The CDR3 has 14 residues. Trimming removed 3 bases at V and 4 bases at J, with 9 bases between.

The chain has TRBV6-5 and TRBJ1-6, with TRBD1 matching 7 bases. The CDR3 sequence is 15 residues long. J was trimmed by 6 bases and V by 0 bases; bases with no gene match: 2. Germline loops: CDR1 MNHEY, CDR2 SVGAGI. The CDR3 bases are TGTGCCAGCAGTTACTCTGACAGGGCTAATTCACCCCTCCACTTT. It translates to CASSYSDRANSPLHF.

This chain links TRBV30 with TRBJ1-3, with 9 positions matching TRBD1. Germline trimming cut 1 base from V and 9 bases from J; bases unmatched to any gene: 4. CDR3 length equals 13 residues. The V gene's germline CDR1 is GTSNPN and CDR2 SVGIG (reference sequence). The CDR3 nucleotides are TGTGCCTGGAGTGACACAGGGGGCCTCACCATATATTTT. This sequence encodes CAWSDTGGLTIYF.

The chain joins TRBV9 to TRBJ1-2; TRBD1 agrees at 7 bases. V was clipped by 1 base and J by 7 bases; unmatched bases: 4. The CDR3 has 13 residues. Germline lookup yields CDR1 SGDLS and CDR2 YYNGEE. CDR3 region: CASSVNRGSGYTF. CDR3 in DNA: TGTGCCAGCAGCGTAAACAGGGGATCTGGCTACACCTTC.

V and J are TRBV9 and TRBJ2-3; D might be TRBD2 (5 bases). Deletions cut 0 bases from V and 2 bases from J, with 16 bases between. This CDR3 comprises 17 residues. Germline V gene lookup returns CDR1 SGDLS and CDR2 YYNGEE. CDR3 nucleotide sequence: TGTGCCAGCAGCGTAGTCGGTCGTCTAGACTACACAGATACGCAGTATTTT. This sequence encodes CASSVVGRLDYTDTQYF.

The DNA of the CDR3 is TGTGCCTGGAGTACAACAACAGGGGGCAGGGGCTACACCTTC. This gives the protein CAWSTTTGGRGYTF. The rearrangement links TRBV30 to TRBJ1-2; 9 bases are a match to TRBD1. J lost 8 bases, V lost 2 bases, and 9 bases had no gene match. This CDR3 has 14 amino acids. From germline, CDR1 is GTSNPN and CDR2 SVGIG (reference sequence).

V is TRBV19 and J is TRBJ2-3, with 13 bases that match TRBD2. The CDR3 runs 19 residues. Per germline, CDR1 LNHDA and CDR2 SQIVND (reference sequence). Trimming cost V 3 bases and J 1 base; bases outside gene matches: 10. In DNA form, the CDR3 reads TGTGCCAGTAGTATTAGGACTAGCGGGGGTAAGGTGGGCACAGATACGCAGTATTTT. This codes for CASSIRTSGGKVGTDTQYF.

The chain uses TRBV4-1 and TRBJ2-5, with 10 bases matching TRBD2. Near its end, the DNA agrees better with TRBJ2-7, so the J call may be wrong. This CDR3 has 15 amino acids. The germline V gene encodes CDR1 MGHRA and CDR2 YSYEKL. The CDR3 DNA reads TGCGCCAGCAGCCAAGTGATAGCGGGAGGTGGCGAGCAGTACTTC. Amino acid sequence: CASSQVIAGGGEQYF.

CDR3 DNA: TGTGCCAGCAGTTACGAGGGGGTTAGGACTGAAGCTTTCTTT. Its translation is CASSYEGVRTEAFF. V usage is TRBV6-5 and J usage is TRBJ1-1, with D possibly TRBD1 on 6 matching bases. V was trimmed by 2 bases and J by 5 bases, leaving 12 bases between them. This CDR3 spans 14 amino acids. The V gene's germline CDR1 is MNHEY and CDR2 SVGAGI.

V gene TRBV6-6 combines with J gene TRBJ2-7, with a possible D match to TRBD2 (6 bases). The CDR3 is 14 residues long. V lost 1 base, J lost 2 bases, and 9 bases lay in between. Germline CDR1 and CDR2: MNHNY and SVGAGI (reference sequence). The chain's CDR3 is CASSYWREAYEQYF. The CDR3 nucleotides are TGTGCCAGCAGTTACTGGCGGGAAGCCTACGAGCAGTACTTC.

This chain links TRBV5-8 with TRBJ2-5, with 7 bases aligning to TRBD1. The CDR3 loop spans 15 amino acids. Germline trimming cut 3 bases from V and 4 bases from J; bases unmatched to any gene: 9. CDR1 and CDR2 from the germline V gene are SGHTS and YDEGEE. The CDR3 DNA reads TGTGCCAGCAGCTCCAGGGGGACGAGGGGAGAGACCCAGTACTTC. Residues: CASSSRGTRGETQYF.

The chain is built from TRBV7-2 and TRBJ2-3; TRBD2 matches 7 bases. V shed 6 bases, J shed 7 bases, and the junction held 22 bases outside the gene matches. Per germline, CDR1 SGHTA and CDR2 FQGNSA. The CDR3 loop spans 18 amino acids. CDR3 protein: CASSPPNPIGGSMHTQYF. CDR3 coding DNA: TGTGCCAGCAGTCCACCTAACCCCATTGGCGGGAGTATGCATACGCAGTATTTT.

This chain connects TRBV27 to TRBJ2-1; 12 bases line up with TRBD2. CDR3 length: 15 amino acids. The J segment lost 2 bases and the V segment lost 6 bases, leaving 2 bases of the junction unmatched. Germline assignment: CDR1 MNHEY and CDR2 SMNVEV (reference sequence). CDR3 sequence: CASSSSGRAYNEQFF. The CDR3 nucleotides are TGTGCCAGCAGCTCTAGCGGGAGGGCCTACAATGAGCAGTTCTTC.

The J gene is TRBJ1-2, the V gene TRBV7-9, with 10 bases lining up with TRBD1. This CDR3 contains 14 residues. CDR1 is SEHNR, CDR2 FQNEAQ, per germline (reference sequence). J gave up 8 bases and V 3 bases, and 6 bases lay outside the gene matches. The CDR3 DNA reads as TGTGCCAGCAGCTTTGGACAGGGGGAGGAAGGCTACACCTTC. Translating gives CASSFGQGEEGYTF.

The genes are TRBV5-4 and TRBJ2-7, with D possibly TRBD2 on 6 matching bases. V lost 4 bases and J lost 4, with 9 bases in between. Germline-derived CDR1 and CDR2 are SGHNT and YYREEE (reference sequence). The CDR3 covers 12 residues. CDR3 in amino acids: CASSAGIYEQYF. The CDR3 DNA reads as TGTGCCAGCAGCGCGGGGATTTACGAGCAGTACTTC.

The chain recombines TRBV19 with TRBJ2-1, with 7 bases identical to TRBD2. The length of the CDR3 is 15 residues. V lost 1 base, J lost 0 bases, and 0 bases stayed unmatched. Germline V lookup: CDR1 LNHDA, CDR2 SQIVND (reference sequence). CDR3 loop: CASSIAGGSYNEQFF. The CDR3 nucleotides read TGTGCCAGTAGTATAGCGGGGGGCTCCTACAATGAGCAGTTCTTC.

The chain links TRBV1 to TRBJ2-3; the table's D call, TRBD2, was not checked against the DNA. TRBV1 is termed a pseudogene. The CDR3 spans 15 residues. CDR3: CTSTSGTRATDTQYF. The CDR3 DNA follows: TGCACCAGCACCTCCGGGACTAGGGCGACAGATACGCAGTATTTT.

This chain uses TRBV7-8 with TRBJ2-7, with D possibly being TRBD2 (7 bases). CDR3 length equals 13 residues. Germline values: CDR1 SGHVS, CDR2 FQNEAQ. With 5 bases removed from V and 7 bases from J, the gap between germline ends came to 15 bases. The CDR3 DNA reads as TGTGCCAGCAGCATTCAACAGGGAGGGGAGCAGTACTTC. Protein sequence: CASSIQQGGEQYF.

The chain combines TRBV6-5 with TRBJ1-1; possibly TRBD1 for D (6 bases). Germline V lookup: CDR1 MNHEY, CDR2 SVGAGI. Trimming took off 2 bases at V and 1 base at J, with 11 bases between the two ends. The CDR3 runs to 15 residues. CDR3 sequence: CASSYGTGKNTEAFF. CDR3 sequence (DNA): TGTGCCAGCAGTTACGGCACAGGGAAGAACACTGAAGCTTTCTTT.